Listed here are 21 T cell receptor beta chains from one sample, sequenced in a study of blood T cell repertoires in COVID-19 (dated by TCRdb to 2019 to 2021). Libraries were built with the immunoSEQ multiplex PCR assay. The source is immuneACCESS, and TCRdb retained only in-frame sequences with V and J called. Part of the clones is not carried over; for the studies checked, unresolved V genes explain less than half of this, and the remainder is unexplained. This sample has some 240,000 clones in its table, and almost 85% of those were observed once. The leading ten clones occupy 2.4% of the sample. Input material: peripheral blood. The origin of the receptors is a woman aged 70-85 years with COVID-19, enrolled during active disease.

The V call is TRBV25-1, the J call TRBJ1-1, with a weak D call TRBD1 (6 bases). Germline CDR1 MGHDK, CDR2 SYGVNS. V gave up 6 bases and J gave up 5 bases, with 16 bases separating them. This CDR3 contains 14 residues. This CDR3 reads CASRDSTLGTEAFF. The CDR3 DNA sequence: TGTGCCAGCAGGGACAGTACTCTCGGGACTGAAGCTTTCTTT.

V is TRBV19 and J is TRBJ1-6; D perhaps matches TRBD1 (5 bases). V was clipped by 3 bases and J by 4 bases, with 10 bases between them. Germline V gives CDR1 LNHDA, CDR2 SQIVND (reference sequence). The CDR3 is made up of 15 amino acids. CDR3 sequence (DNA): TGTGCCAGTAGTATTGGCAGACAGTATAATTCACCCCTCCACTTT. Amino acids: CASSIGRQYNSPLHF.

This clone came up a few times. The chain recombines TRBV2 with TRBJ1-2, with 8 bases matching TRBD1. The junction had 6 bases not matched to a gene; V was cut back by 8 bases and J by 4 bases. Germline V CDR1 and CDR2: SNHLY, FYNNEI. There are 13 residues in the CDR3. The DNA of the CDR3 is TGTGCCAGCTCAACAGGACAGGGCTATGGCTACACCTTC. This translates into CASSTGQGYGYTF.

This chain uses TRBV6-2 or TRBV6-3 with TRBJ2-1, with 15 bases that match TRBD2. Germline CDR1 and CDR2: MNHEY and SVGEGT. With 6 bases clipped from V and 4 bases from J, the junction kept 13 bases outside the gene matches. This CDR3 spans 19 amino acids. The CDR3 region is CASSVTPGLAGGKYNEQFF. CDR3 coding DNA: TGTGCCAGCAGCGTGACTCCGGGACTAGCGGGGGGAAAGTACAATGAGCAGTTCTTC.

V usage is TRBV12-3 or TRBV12-4 and J usage is TRBJ1-1, with a possible D match to TRBD1 (5 bases). Trimming stripped 3 bases from V and 6 bases from J, with 8 bases between. This CDR3 is built from 12 residues. The CDR3 spells CASSFRVPEAFF. For the CDR3, the DNA is TGTGCCAGCAGTTTCAGGGTCCCTGAAGCTTTCTTT.

This chain connects TRBV11-3 to TRBJ2-1; TRBD2 aligns across 8 bases. CDR3 length: 18 amino acids. The J segment lost 0 bases and the V segment lost 1 base, leaving 8 bases of the junction unmatched. Per the germline V gene, CDR1 is SGHNT and CDR2 is YENEEA. The chain's CDR3 is CASSLAGQRGYSYNEQFF. In DNA form, the CDR3 reads TGTGCCAGCAGCTTAGCCGGACAGCGGGGGTACTCCTACAATGAGCAGTTCTTC.

CDR3 DNA: TGTGCCATCAGTGAGGGTTCGACAGGGTGGGAGCCCCAGCATTTT. Translation: CAISEGSTGWEPQHF. The chain combines TRBV10-3 with TRBJ1-5, with 7 bases matching TRBD1. CDR1 ENHRY and CDR2 SYGVKD come from the germline V gene. J lost 8 bases, V lost 2 bases, and 9 bases had no gene match. The CDR3 loop spans 15 amino acids.

The chain joins TRBV28 to TRBJ2-7; a weak D match, TRBD1 (5 bases). V lost 3 bases to trimming and J lost 1 base, with 10 bases between them. The germline V gene has CDR1 MDHEN and CDR2 SYDVKM. CDR3 length: 14 residues. The CDR3 DNA sequence: TGTGCCAGCAGTTTTGGGGCGGAGTCCTACGAGCAGTACTTC. As protein: CASSFGAESYEQYF.

This chain uses TRBV19 with TRBJ1-6, with D hard to call. Germline V CDR1 and CDR2: LNHDA, SQIVND (reference sequence). The CDR3 is 14 residues long. Trimming removed 5 bases from V and 3 bases from J, with 8 bases in between. Here the CDR3 reads CASSRNSYNSPLHF. CDR3 DNA sequence: TGTGCCAGTAGTCGGAACAGCTATAATTCACCCCTCCACTTT.

The chain couples TRBV7-9 to TRBJ2-1; 10 nucleotides align to TRBD1. This CDR3 is built from 16 residues. Trimming cost V 4 bases and J 7 bases; bases outside gene matches: 10. CDR1 is SEHNR, CDR2 FQNEAQ, per germline (reference sequence). The CDR3 is CASSWGTGVRVNEQFF. CDR3 coding DNA: TGTGCCAGCAGCTGGGGGACAGGGGTAAGGGTTAATGAGCAGTTCTTC. Full variable domain (remainder filled in from reference TRBV7-9 and TRBJ2-1): DTGVSQNPRHKITKRGQNVTFRCDPISEHNRLYWYRQTLGQGPEFLTYFQNEAQLEKSRLLSDRFSAERPKGSFSTLEIQRTEQGDSAMYLCASSWGTGVRVNEQFFGPGTRLTVL.

V and J are TRBV27 and TRBJ1-5; D uncertain. CDR3 length equals 14 residues. V was shortened by 5 bases and J by 0 bases, with 8 bases between the two germline ends. Germline CDR1 reads MNHEY; CDR2 reads SMNVEV (reference sequence). The CDR3 DNA reads as TGTGCCAGCAGTGACACAGATAGCAATCAGCCCCAGCATTTT. This translates into CASSDTDSNQPQHF.

The rearrangement links TRBV3-1 (or the pseudogene TRBV3-2) to TRBJ1-6; maybe TRBD1 (5 bases). Germline V gene data show CDR1 as LGHDT and CDR2 as YNNKEL (reference sequence). Trimming removed 2 bases from V and 7 bases from J, with 15 bases in between. The CDR3 runs 16 residues. CDR3 sequence: CASSQRLGHQNSPLHF. In nucleotides, the CDR3 is TGTGCCAGCAGCCAAAGGCTAGGACACCAGAATTCACCCCTCCACTTT.

This chain joins TRBV29-1 and TRBJ2-7; 10 bases agree with TRBD1. From germline, CDR1 is SQVTM and CDR2 ANQGSEA. The CDR3 is 13 residues long. After removal of 8 bases from V and 5 bases from J, the junction contained 9 bases not matched to a gene. CDR3 in DNA: TGCAGCTCTTCGACAGGGGGCATCGACGAGCAGTACTTC. It is translated as CSSSTGGIDEQYF.

V is TRBV2 and J is TRBJ1-5; D perhaps matches TRBD1 (5 bases). Trimming took 6 bases from V and 2 from J, leaving 11 bases between them. The CDR3 runs 14 residues. The V gene's germline CDR1 is SNHLY and CDR2 FYNNEI. The CDR3 DNA follows: TGTGCCAGCAGGGCAGGGTTTGGCAATCAGCCCCAGCATTTT. Its protein product is CASRAGFGNQPQHF.

This clone was detected once. This sequence joins TRBV7-2 and TRBJ2-1; 13 bases agree with TRBD2. This CDR3 has 16 residues. V trimming: 5 bases; J trimming: 6 bases; junction bases outside the gene matches: 7. Germline V lookup: CDR1 SGHTA, CDR2 FQGNSA. CDR3 amino acids: CASSMGTSGALNEQFF. The CDR3 nucleotides read TGTGCCAGCAGCATGGGGACTAGCGGGGCCCTCAATGAGCAGTTCTTC.

The rearrangement uses TRBV5-8 and TRBJ1-1; possible D gene TRBD1, 5 bases. Trimming removed 3 bases from V and 4 bases from J, with 19 bases in between. The CDR3 has 16 amino acids. Germline-derived CDR1 and CDR2 are SGHTS and YDEGEE. CDR3 bases: TGTGCCAGCAGCTCTGGAGTTTATGGGGCTGGCACTGAAGCTTTCTTT. It codes for CASSSGVYGAGTEAFF. The full variable domain, its missing parts supplied by reference TRBV5-8 and TRBJ1-1, is EAGVTQSPTHLIKTRGQQATLRCSPISGHTSVYWYQQALGLGLQFLLWYDEGEERNRGNFPPRFSGRQFPNYSSELNVNALELEDSALYLCASSSGVYGAGTEAFFGQGTRLTVV.

In this sample, this clone turned up a few times. CDR3 bases: TGTGCCAGCAGGCCCAGGGGGAACACTGAAGCTTTCTTT. It specifies CASRPRGNTEAFF. This chain links TRBV2 with TRBJ1-1; TRBD1 might be the D (6 bases). With 6 bases removed from V and 1 base from J, the gap between germline ends came to 9 bases. CDR3 length: 13 amino acids. Germline assignment: CDR1 SNHLY and CDR2 FYNNEI. The full variable domain, completed using reference TRBV2 and TRBJ1-1, is EPEVTQTPSHQVTQMGQEVILRCVPISNHLYFYWYRQILGQKVEFLVSFYNNEISEKSEIFDDQFSVERPDGSNFTLKIRSTKLEDSAMYFCASRPRGNTEAFFGQGTRLTVV.

The gene calls are TRBV30 and TRBJ1-6; 7 bases match TRBD1. Losses at the gene ends were 0 bases for V and 7 bases for J; bases not matched to a gene: 6. CDR1 and CDR2 (germline): GTSNPN, SVGIG (reference sequence). This CDR3 has 15 residues. CDR3: CAWSVNRGLNSPLHF. DNA for the CDR3: TGTGCCTGGAGTGTAAACAGGGGCTTAAATTCACCCCTCCACTTT.

Turning to this clone: Distinct nucleotide sequences in the sample also encode this CDR3. The V gene is TRBV28, the J gene TRBJ2-7, with D tentatively TRBD1 (5 bases). CDR1 MDHEN and CDR2 SYDVKM come from the germline V gene. V was trimmed by 3 bases and J by 4 bases, leaving 10 bases between them. The CDR3 contains 13 residues. This chain's CDR3 is CASSLVRAYEQYF. CDR3 nucleotides: TGTGCCAGCAGTTTGGTCAGGGCTTACGAGCAGTACTTC. Full variable domain (rest looked up from reference TRBV28 and TRBJ2-7): DVKVTQSSRYLVKRTGEKVFLECVQDMDHENMFWYRQDPGLGLRLIYFSYDVKMKEKGDIPEGYSVSREKKERFSLILESASTNQTSMYLCASSLVRAYEQYFGPGTRLTVT.

The rearrangement joins TRBV5-1 to TRBJ1-6; the match to TRBD1 covers 8 bases. CDR3 size: 16 residues. V gave up 1 base and J gave up 1 base; unmatched junction bases: 1. Germline V gives CDR1 SGHRS, CDR2 YFSETQ. The CDR3 nucleotides are TGCGCCAGCAGCTTGACAGGGGGGTCCTATAATTCACCCCTCCACTTT. Amino acids: CASSLTGGSYNSPLHF.

As for this clone: This sample includes further DNA sequences coding for the same CDR3. The rearrangement uses TRBV7-2 and TRBJ2-7; the match to TRBD1 covers 11 bases. The CDR3 runs to 14 residues. CDR1 SGHTA and CDR2 FQGNSA come from the germline V gene. J gave up 2 bases and V 5 bases, and 2 bases lay outside the gene matches. The CDR3 region is CASSKGQGAYEQYF. Written as DNA, the CDR3 is TGTGCCAGCAGCAAGGGACAGGGGGCCTACGAGCAGTACTTC.